Reported below is one T cell receptor (beta chain). Its antigen is as yet unknown. The data originate from a study of vaccination effects on CD4 cells after COVID-19. Turning to the study itself: Post-vaccine specimens arrived a median 72 days past the second dose.

Sequencing followed a ViraFEST assay step that expanded antigen-specific CD4+ T cells with viral peptide pools. Once cultured for approximately eleven days, the cells underwent separation to obtain CD4+ T cells. Each participant received a vaccine that was either BNT162b2 or mRNA-1273, given as two doses. Prior SARS-CoV-2 infection was absent in the vaccine recipients, as shown by negative nucleocapsid antibodies. This CDR3 has 15 residues. V was cut by 0 bases and J by 1 base, with 7 bases left in between. Germline assignment: CDR1 SGHAT and CDR2 FQNNGV. Assay used: immunoSEQ multiplex PCR; TCRdb lists only in-frame clones, some missing. Here the sample spans over 50,000 clones, around three quarters being singletons.

The chain is built from TRBV11-2 and TRBJ1-5; tentatively, D is TRBD1 (6 bases). This TCR was sampled from a human donor who received a COVID-19 vaccine. The specimen was CD4+ T cells from PBMCs cultured with HCoV-229E spike peptides, collected after COVID-19 vaccination. CDR3: CASSLEGGSNQPQHF. The DNA of the CDR3 is TGTGCCAGCAGCTTAGAAGGGGGGAGCAATCAGCCCCAGCATTTT.